These 18 T cell receptor beta chains came from one sample sequenced in a study of technical replicates of blood from four donors. Libraries were prepared by immunoSEQ multiplex PCR; TCRdb keeps only in-frame clonotypes and omits some of them. The sample records 95,000 or so clones, 85% to 95% being singletons. Input material: T cells isolated from PBMCs. Receptors originate from a human donor in good health.

J is TRBJ1-5 and V is TRBV30; D call uncertain. Trimming stripped 0 bases from V and 4 bases from J, with 7 bases between. CDR1 and CDR2 (germline): GTSNPN, SVGIG (reference sequence). CDR3 length: 13 residues. The CDR3 DNA is TGTGCCTGGAGTGTTGTGGAGAATCAGCCCCAGCATTTT. Encoded protein: CAWSVVENQPQHF.

V and J are TRBV9 and TRBJ2-7; 7 nucleotides line up with TRBD2. The V gene's germline CDR1 is SGDLS and CDR2 YYNGEE. Trimming at V came to 4 bases and at J to 1 base, leaving 2 bases not matched to a gene. The CDR3 extends over 13 amino acids. The CDR3 DNA is TGTGCCAGCAGCCGAGCGGGGTCCTACGAGCAGTACTTC. This gives the protein CASSRAGSYEQYF.

The chain recombines TRBV6-6 with TRBJ2-7; 11 bases fit TRBD2. The V and J ends lost 4 bases and 3 bases, in that order; junction bases with no gene match: 8. Germline V gene lookup returns CDR1 MNHNY and CDR2 SVGAGI (reference sequence). The CDR3 runs to 16 residues. CDR3 sequence: CASSSTTSGRLYEQYF. CDR3 nucleotides: TGTGCCAGCAGTTCTACTACTAGCGGGAGACTCTACGAGCAGTACTTC.

As DNA, the CDR3 is TGTGCCAGCAGATTCCGGGACAGGAGTGTTGAAGCTTTCTTT. Translation: CASRFRDRSVEAFF. The chain has TRBV27 and TRBJ1-1, with 8 bases matching TRBD1. J was trimmed by 7 bases and V by 6 bases; bases with no gene match: 10. Germline V CDR1 and CDR2: MNHEY, SMNVEV (reference sequence). The CDR3 is made up of 14 amino acids.

The chain links TRBV29-1 to TRBJ2-2, with 9 bases matching TRBD1. The CDR3 has 13 residues. V dropped 5 bases and J dropped 5; count of bases not matched to a gene: 3. CDR1 and CDR2 from the germline V gene are SQVTM and ANQGSEA. The CDR3 spells CSVMTGGTGELFF. CDR3 coding DNA: TGCAGCGTTATGACAGGGGGAACCGGGGAGCTGTTTTTT.

The rearrangement uses TRBV14 and TRBJ2-5, with D possibly TRBD1 on 7 matching bases. In germline, CDR1 is SGHDN, CDR2 FVKESK. Trimming stripped 4 bases from V and 5 bases from J, with 14 bases between. This CDR3 region has 14 residues. This CDR3 is CASSPSGGWETQYF. The CDR3 DNA is TGTGCCAGCAGCCCCTCAGGGGGGTGGGAGACCCAGTACTTC.

The V gene is TRBV19, the J gene TRBJ2-1; TRBD1 aligns across 9 bases. V shed 6 bases and J 7 bases; nucleotides not matched to a gene: 10. Per the germline V gene, CDR1 is LNHDA and CDR2 is SQIVND (reference sequence). The length of the CDR3 is 15 residues. Written as DNA, the CDR3 is TGTGCCAGTAGGACGCATGGACAGGGGATAAATGAGCAGTTCTTC. Its translation is CASRTHGQGINEQFF.

The chain carries TRBV19 and TRBJ2-3; D possibly corresponds to TRBD2 (5 bases). The V gene's germline CDR1 is LNHDA and CDR2 SQIVND (reference sequence). Between the trimmed V and J ends, which lost 3 bases and 2 bases, there was a span of 12 bases. The CDR3 covers 15 residues. For the CDR3, the DNA is TGTGCCAGTAGTATGGTCGGGGTGGACACAGATACGCAGTATTTT. Encoded protein: CASSMVGVDTDTQYF.

The gene calls are TRBV19 and TRBJ2-4; D uncertain. The CDR3 loop spans 13 amino acids. Trimming stripped 8 bases from V and 2 bases from J, with 10 bases between. Germline values: CDR1 LNHDA, CDR2 SQIVND (reference sequence). This CDR3 reads CASSDSSKNIQYF. For the CDR3, the DNA is TGTGCCAGTTCAGACTCCTCCAAAAACATTCAGTACTTC.

The sample holds one count of this clone. The chain links TRBV7-8 to TRBJ2-7; 14 bases fit TRBD2. CDR1 and CDR2 (germline): SGHVS, FQNEAQ. J lost 3 bases, V lost 5 bases, and 9 bases had no gene match. The CDR3 totals 17 residues. The CDR3 reads CASSPNLGTSGSYEQYF. As DNA, the CDR3 is TGTGCCAGCAGCCCCAACCTTGGGACTAGCGGGAGCTACGAGCAGTACTTC.

J is TRBJ2-7 and V is TRBV28; 9 positions match TRBD1. V shed 5 bases, J shed 2 bases, and the junction held 7 bases outside the gene matches. CDR3 size: 15 residues. The germline V gene has CDR1 MDHEN and CDR2 SYDVKM. CDR3 residues: CASSRGTGKPYEQYF. The CDR3 nucleotides read TGTGCCAGCAGTAGGGGGACAGGGAAACCCTACGAGCAGTACTTC.

J is TRBJ2-1 and V is TRBV9, with 7 bases fitting TRBD2. The CDR3 consists of 12 residues. V shed 4 bases, J shed 10 bases, and the junction held 5 bases outside the gene matches. The V gene's germline CDR1 is SGDLS and CDR2 YYNGEE. CDR3 bases: TGTGCCAGCAGCCTAAGAGCGGGAGAGCAGTTCTTC. Its protein is CASSLRAGEQFF.

The chain recombines TRBV19 with TRBJ1-5; D unclear. CDR3 length equals 12 residues. In germline, CDR1 is LNHDA, CDR2 SQIVND (reference sequence). The ends were cut back, 8 bases at V and 3 bases at J, with 8 bases in the middle. CDR3 loop: CASGSPNQPQHF. CDR3 sequence (DNA): TGTGCCAGTGGCTCACCCAATCAGCCCCAGCATTTT. The whole variable domain, remainder taken from reference TRBV19 and TRBJ1-5, is DGGITQSPKYLFRKEGQNVTLSCEQNLNHDAMYWYRQDPGQGLRLIYYSQIVNDFQKGDIAEGYSVSREKKESFPLTVTSAQKNPTAFYLCASGSPNQPQHFGDGTRLSIL.

This clone was seen once. The chain recombines TRBV7-6 with TRBJ2-1, with 12 bases lining up with TRBD2. The CDR3 loop spans 17 amino acids. CDR1 and CDR2 (germline): SGHVS, FNYEAQ. V trimming: 6 bases; J trimming: 4 bases; junction bases outside the gene matches: 10. The CDR3 region has the DNA TGTGCCAGCAGTTTGGGACTAGCGGGCTCTAGTTACAATGAGCAGTTCTTC. Protein sequence: CASSLGLAGSSYNEQFF.

The rearrangement uses TRBV19 and TRBJ2-5, with TRBD1 identical over 7 bases. The CDR3 contains 15 residues. The germline CDR1 and CDR2 sequences are LNHDA and SQIVND (reference sequence). Germline trimming cut 7 bases from V and 3 bases from J; bases unmatched to any gene: 11. This CDR3 is CASTPGRTGKETQYF. CDR3 DNA sequence: TGTGCCAGTACCCCAGGCCGGACAGGCAAAGAGACCCAGTACTTC. Supplemented by reference TRBV19 and TRBJ2-5, the full variable domain reads DGGITQSPKYLFRKEGQNVTLSCEQNLNHDAMYWYRQDPGQGLRLIYYSQIVNDFQKGDIAEGYSVSREKKESFPLTVTSAQKNPTAFYLCASTPGRTGKETQYFGPGTRLLVL.

V usage is TRBV15 and J usage is TRBJ2-1, with D perhaps TRBD2 (5 bases). Trimming removed 3 bases from V and 4 bases from J, with 25 bases in between. There are 19 residues in the CDR3. The germline V gene has CDR1 LNHNV and CDR2 YYDKDF (reference sequence). CDR3 residues: CATSSSSLRSALSYNEQFF. DNA of the CDR3: TGTGCCACCAGCAGTTCTAGTCTTCGTAGCGCCCTCTCATACAATGAGCAGTTCTTC.

V gene TRBV19 combines with J gene TRBJ2-7, with D unclear. Germline-derived CDR1 and CDR2 are LNHDA and SQIVND (reference sequence). The CDR3 contains 14 residues. Trimming pared 0 bases from V and 0 bases from J, leaving 6 bases between. The CDR3 DNA reads as TGTGCCAGTAGTATAGATCGAGGCTCCTACGAGCAGTACTTC. Translating gives CASSIDRGSYEQYF.

The rearrangement joins TRBV21-1 to TRBJ1-2; the D call in the table, TRBD1, was not verified against the DNA. TRBV21-1 is listed as a pseudogene. CDR3 size: 13 residues. The CDR3 coding sequence is TGTGCCAGCAGCCATCGACAGAACTATGGCTACACCTTC. It translates to CASSHRQNYGYTF.